Each of the 10 T cell receptor beta chains below was sequenced from the same sample in a study of neoadjuvant anti-PD-1 for oral cavity cancer. Repertoires were generated with immunoSEQ multiplex PCR, while TCRdb's copy carries only in-frame clones and drops some. The sample includes roughly 14,000 clones, about two thirds of them seen just once. The material was PBMCs, obtained before nivolumab (anti-PD-1) treatment. The receptors were sampled from a person aged 40-85 years with oral cavity squamous cell carcinoma.

V usage is TRBV29-1 and J usage is TRBJ2-3, with unresolved D. This CDR3 has 12 amino acids. Germline lookup yields CDR1 SQVTM and CDR2 ANQGSEA. The ends were cut back, 6 bases at V and 6 bases at J, with 13 bases in the middle. The DNA of the CDR3 is TGCAGCGTCTCCGGCTCCGGGGATACGCAGTATTTT. Translating gives CSVSGSGDTQYF.

This clone showed up just once. The chain has TRBV30 and TRBJ1-1; the D gene is possibly TRBD1 (6 bases). Germline V gene data show CDR1 as GTSNPN and CDR2 as SVGIG (reference sequence). The CDR3 loop spans 13 amino acids. V lost 4 bases and J lost 2, with 11 bases in between. The CDR3 region has the DNA TGTGCCTGGACCGGGGGCCCAAACACTGAAGCTTTCTTT. Translation: CAWTGGPNTEAFF.

The V gene is TRBV28, the J gene TRBJ2-3, with 15 bases fitting TRBD2. In germline, CDR1 is MDHEN, CDR2 SYDVKM. The CDR3 totals 18 residues. Trimming at V came to 5 bases and at J to 2 bases, leaving 8 bases not matched to a gene. DNA for the CDR3: TGTGCCAGCAGTCCAGGACTAGCGGGAGGGAGGGACACAGATACGCAGTATTTT. It encodes CASSPGLAGGRDTDTQYF.

This chain's CDR3 is CASSGASTDTQYF. In nucleotides, the CDR3 is TGTGCCAGCAGCGGGGCAAGCACAGATACGCAGTATTTT. This chain links TRBV9 with TRBJ2-3; D not resolved. The CDR3 sequence is 13 residues long. V was pared by 3 bases and J by 0 bases, with 5 bases between. Germline-derived CDR1 and CDR2 are SGDLS and YYNGEE.

This clone was observed a single time. The rearrangement joins TRBV13 to TRBJ1-1; D is possibly TRBD1 (5 bases). CDR1 and CDR2 from the germline V gene are PRHDT and FYEKMQ (reference sequence). CDR3 length equals 17 residues. V lost 5 bases to trimming and J lost 1 base, with 20 bases between them. The CDR3 region is CASSPKLRGISNTEAFF. CDR3 sequence (DNA): TGTGCCAGCAGCCCCAAATTACGGGGGATCTCGAACACTGAAGCTTTCTTT.

This chain links TRBV7-8 with TRBJ2-7; TRBD2 matches at 10 bases. Germline V gene sequence: CDR1 SGHVS, CDR2 FQNEAQ. The CDR3 has 14 amino acids. Unmatched junction bases numbered 2, after V lost 1 base and J lost 5 bases. DNA of the CDR3: TGTGCCAGCAGCTTAGATGGGACTAGCGACGAGCAGTACTTC. Protein: CASSLDGTSDEQYF.

The chain combines TRBV11-3 with TRBJ2-2, with a tentative D call TRBD1 (5 bases). This CDR3 contains 15 residues. V was trimmed by 5 bases and J by 2 bases, leaving 12 bases between them. Germline V gives CDR1 SGHNT, CDR2 YENEEA. DNA for the CDR3: TGTGCCAGCAGCCCCGGACATCTAAACACCGGGGAGCTGTTTTTT. This translates into CASSPGHLNTGELFF.

The chain combines TRBV6-5 with TRBJ2-7; 11 positions agree with TRBD1. This CDR3 has 13 amino acids. V lost 8 bases, J lost 3 bases, and 3 bases stayed unmatched. The germline gives CDR1 MNHEY, CDR2 SVGAGI. The CDR3 DNA sequence: TGTGCCAGCGGACAGGGGGCGGACTACGAGCAGTACTTC. It yields the protein CASGQGADYEQYF.

The V call is TRBV27, the J call TRBJ2-7; 9 bases match TRBD1. This CDR3 has 16 amino acids. Trimming removed 5 bases from V and 5 bases from J; junction bases left unmatched: 13. CDR1 is MNHEY, CDR2 SMNVEV, per germline (reference sequence). The CDR3 protein is CASSRKLQGARNEQYF. CDR3 in DNA: TGTGCCAGCAGTAGAAAACTACAGGGGGCGCGCAACGAGCAGTACTTC.

The chain employs TRBV19 and TRBJ1-1; maybe TRBD1 (6 bases). V lost 3 bases, J lost 2 bases, and 13 bases lay in between. The germline V gene has CDR1 LNHDA and CDR2 SQIVND (reference sequence). CDR3 length equals 15 residues. CDR3 in amino acids: CASSIQMGGNTEAFF. The CDR3 coding sequence is TGTGCCAGTAGTATCCAGATGGGGGGCAACACTGAAGCTTTCTTT.